These T cell receptor beta chains were read from a single sample in a study of blood T cells in healthy people across ages. One entry per CDR3 protein results from TCRdb running MiXCR on the 5' RACE reads. The table has 600,000 to 1,000,000 distinct CDR3 sequences, more than 20% seen once; the top ten hold approximately 3.7%. These data were also filed under a second study, of T cells of mothers and their children.

The material sequenced was blood. All receptors come from a boy younger than 18 in good health. CDR3s include the opening cysteine and the closing phenylalanine or tryptophan. Each record gives: J gene, V gene, clone size, D gene, CDR3 DNA, CDR3 protein. The D gene is left open where the match is weak. Only some rows state a clone size, as once, few, many or a class for expanded clones.

TRBJ1-3 TRBV10-3 . . TGTGCCATCAGTGAGTTATCAGGGACTGGAAACACCATATATTTT CAISELSGTGNTIYF
TRBJ2-5 TRBV28 . . TGTGCCAGCCGCAGTGGGGAGAGAACCCAGTACTTC CASRSGERTQYF
TRBJ2-5 TRBV27 once . TGTGCCAGCAGTTTCCGGTACCGAGAGACCCAGTACTTC CASSFRYRETQYF
TRBJ2-7 TRBV20-1 few . TGCAGTGCTAGAAGTATGTCAGGGCGCTACGAGCAGTACTTC CSARSMSGRYEQYF
TRBJ2-7 TRBV11-2 . . TGTGCCAGCAGCTTAGAGTCGGGGTTAGGCGAGCAGTACTTC CASSLESGLGEQYF
TRBJ2-7 TRBV6-2/TRBV6-3 few TRBD1 TGTGCCAGCAGTTACGTCCGGACAGGCCAATCCTACGAGCAGTACTTC CASSYVRTGQSYEQYF
TRBJ1-4 TRBV7-9 . TRBD1 TGTGCCAGCAGCTTAGAAACAGGGGCGTATGAAAAACTGTTTTTT CASSLETGAYEKLFF
TRBJ2-5 TRBV7-8 few . TGTGCCAGCAGCTTAGCGATCTGGTCTAGCGCGATTCAAGAGACCCAGTACTTC CASSLAIWSSAIQETQYF
TRBJ2-6 TRBV6-5 few . TGTGCCAGCAGTTACTGGACCTCTGGGGCCAACGTCCTGACTTTC CASSYWTSGANVLTF
TRBJ2-1 TRBV7-9 . TRBD1 TGTGCCAGCAGCCGGGGACAGGGGATCTACAATGAGCAGTTCTTC CASSRGQGIYNEQFF
TRBJ2-1 TRBV9 once TRBD2 TGTGCCAGCAGCGGACTAGCGGGAGCCGGCTCCTACAATGAGCAGTTCTTC CASSGLAGAGSYNEQFF
TRBJ2-5 TRBV12-3/TRBV12-4 few . TGTGCCAGCAGTTTTAGTTCTATAGAGACCCAGTACTTC CASSFSSIETQYF
TRBJ1-2 TRBV3-1 . . TGTGCCAGCAGCCAGAGGGAGTGGGGCTACACCTTC CASSQREWGYTF
TRBJ2-5 TRBV18 . TRBD1 TGTGCCAGCTCAACAGGGACAGGGAGAGAGACCCAGTACTTC CASSTGTGRETQYF
TRBJ2-3 TRBV12-3/TRBV12-4 . TRBD2 TGTGCCAGTACCCAAGTCCTAGCGGGCCCCGCGGGAGATACGCAGTATTTT CASTQVLAGPAGDTQYF
TRBJ2-2 TRBV9 few . TGTGCCAGCTCTTGGGGATCCAAGAACACCGGGGAGCTGTTTTTT CASSWGSKNTGELFF
TRBJ2-7 TRBV29-1 few . TGCAGCGTCTGGGGGGAAGCGTACGAGCAGTACTTC CSVWGEAYEQYF
TRBJ2-5 TRBV7-6 . . TGTGCCAGCAGCTCTGAAACGCCGGACCGATCCCACCAAGAGGCCCAGTACTTC CASSSETPDRSHQEAQYF
TRBJ1-2 TRBV27 . TRBD1 TGTGCCAGCAGACGACAGGGGGCAGATGGCTACGCCTTC CASRRQGADGYAF
TRBJ2-7 TRBV2 . . TGTGCCAGCAGTATGTACTACGCGCAGTACTTC CASSMYYAQYF
TRBJ1-2 TRBV28 few TRBD1 TGTGCCAGCAGTCTACTCAGGGGGCAATATGGCTACACCTTC CASSLLRGQYGYTF
TRBJ2-7 TRBV20-1 . TRBD2 TGCAGTGCGCCCGGGACTAGCGGCCGGGGGGAGCAGTACTTC CSAPGTSGRGEQYF
TRBJ2-5 TRBV19 . TRBD2 TGTGCCAGTAGTATGTGGCTAGCGGGAGAGACCCAGTACTTC CASSMWLAGETQYF
TRBJ1-4 TRBV12-3/TRBV12-4 . . TGTGCCAGCAGGGCACAGGGAGGGGATGAAAAACTGTTTTTT CASRAQGGDEKLFF
TRBJ2-5 TRBV4-1 . TRBD1 TGCGCCAGCAGCCAAGATGGGGTGACAGGGCAAGAGACCCAGTACTTC CASSQDGVTGQETQYF
TRBJ2-5 TRBV7-8 few . TGTGCCAGCAGCTTTAGTTTTTCGGGCAGACGAGAGACCCAGTACTTC CASSFSFSGRRETQYF
TRBJ2-5 TRBV11-1 once TRBD1 TGTGCCAGCAGCTTAACTGGACAGGGGTACGAAGAGACCCAGTACTTC CASSLTGQGYEETQYF
TRBJ2-5 TRBV20-1 . . TGCAGTGCTCCACGACGGAACCAAGAGACCCAGTACTTC CSAPRRNQETQYF
TRBJ2-7 TRBV29-1 many . TGCAGCGTTGTTCAGGACAGTTCCTACGAGCAGTACTTC CSVVQDSSYEQYF
TRBJ2-7 TRBV6-2/TRBV6-3 few . TGTGCCAGCAGTTACGGGTCGGGACCCTACGAGCAGTACTTC CASSYGSGPYEQYF
TRBJ1-4 TRBV7-9 . . TGTGCCAGCAGCGAACGTCGGGGGTGGCAGCAAGATGAAAAACTGTTTTTT CASSERRGWQQDEKLFF
TRBJ1-1 TRBV7-2 . TRBD1 TGTGCCAGCAGCCCCCCGACAGGGTGGGCTGAAGCTTTCTTT CASSPPTGWAEAFF
TRBJ2-3 TRBV28 . . TGTGCCAGCACGGACCCCAGAGAGACTAGCACAGATACGCAGTATTTT CASTDPRETSTDTQYF
TRBJ1-1 TRBV12-3/TRBV12-4 few TRBD1 TGTGCCAGCAGGCCGGGACAGCGCGCCATGAACACTGAAGCTTTCTTT CASRPGQRAMNTEAFF
TRBJ1-5 TRBV20-1 . . TGCAGTGCTAGAGATCGGAGCTGGGGCAATCAGCCCCAGCATTTT CSARDRSWGNQPQHF
TRBJ2-3 TRBV3-1 . . TGTGCCAGCAGCCGGGTTATAGAAGGTACGCAGTATTTT CASSRVIEGTQYF
TRBJ1-5 TRBV2 . . TGTGCCAGCAGTGAGTTGAGTGGGGGTCAGCCCCAGCATTTT CASSELSGGQPQHF
TRBJ2-1 TRBV12-3/TRBV12-4 . TRBD2 TGTGCCAGCAGTCTGGGTCAACTAGCGGGGTCCTACAATGAGCAGTTCTTC CASSLGQLAGSYNEQFF
TRBJ1-1 TRBV20-1 once . TGCAGTGCCCCCGCGGCGGACACTGAAGCTTTCTTT CSAPAADTEAFF
TRBJ2-5 TRBV7-2 . . TGTGCCAGCAGCTTAGGCGGGGGCCAAGGGGAGACCCAGTACTTC CASSLGGGQGETQYF
TRBJ1-1 TRBV19 . . TGTGCCACGGGATGGGGGAACACTGAAGCTTTCTTT CATGWGNTEAFF
TRBJ2-4 TRBV20-1 . TRBD1 TGCAGTGCTACCCGGGACAGGGAAGCCAAAAACATTCAGTACTTC CSATRDREAKNIQYF
TRBJ2-3 TRBV18 . TRBD2 TGTGCCAGCTCACAAGGACTAGCGGGCCTCACAGATACGCAGTATTTT CASSQGLAGLTDTQYF
TRBJ1-4 TRBV27 few . TGTGCCAGCAGTTCCACCACAGGGGAAAAACTGTTTTTT CASSSTTGEKLFF
TRBJ2-3 TRBV4-2 . TRBD1 TGTGCCAGCAGCCAAGAGGCTGGGACAGATATCACAGATACGCAGTATTTT CASSQEAGTDITDTQYF
TRBJ2-7 TRBV20-1 many . TGCAGTGCTAGGGGGCGGGCCGACTACGAGCAGTACTTC CSARGRADYEQYF
TRBJ1-5 TRBV29-1 few TRBD1 TGCAGCGTTGGGACAGGGGAGGGCAATCAGCCCCAGCATTTT CSVGTGEGNQPQHF
TRBJ2-7 TRBV6-2/TRBV6-3 . . TGTGCCAGCAGCTCAACCGGGACCGCAAACTACGAGCAGTACTTC CASSSTGTANYEQYF
TRBJ1-3 TRBV20-1 . . TGCAGTGCTAGTGGACAGCTAACCTTTGGAAACACCATATATTTT CSASGQLTFGNTIYF
TRBJ1-4 TRBV21-1 . . TGTGCCAGCAGCAAAACAACTAATGAAAAACTGTTTTTT CASSKTTNEKLFF
TRBJ1-3 TRBV20-1 . . TGCAGTGCTAGAGACGGCCGGCGGCAGGACATACCTGGAAACACCATATATTTT CSARDGRRQDIPGNTIYF
TRBJ2-4 TRBV20-1 . . TGCAGTGCTGGTAGCGATTCAGGGGCCCTGGGGGCAAACATTCAGTACTTC CSAGSDSGALGANIQYF
TRBJ2-7 TRBV10-3 . . TGTGCCATCAGTGACCCGCCGGGATCGGGCTCCTACGAGCAGTACTTC CAISDPPGSGSYEQYF
TRBJ2-7 TRBV5-1 few . TGCGCCAGCAGCTTGGATCTCGGGCAGGGCTCCTACGAGCAGTACTTC CASSLDLGQGSYEQYF
TRBJ2-1 TRBV29-1 . TRBD1 TGCAGCGTTGTGAGACAGGGGCGCTACAATGAGCAGTTCTTC CSVVRQGRYNEQFF
TRBJ2-1 TRBV4-1 . . TGCGCCAGCAGCCTGGGACAACTCCCCTACAATGAGCAGTTCTTC CASSLGQLPYNEQFF
TRBJ2-7 TRBV15 few . TGTGCCACCAGCAGAGATGGGGGGGCGGGAAGCTACGAGCAGTACTTC CATSRDGGAGSYEQYF